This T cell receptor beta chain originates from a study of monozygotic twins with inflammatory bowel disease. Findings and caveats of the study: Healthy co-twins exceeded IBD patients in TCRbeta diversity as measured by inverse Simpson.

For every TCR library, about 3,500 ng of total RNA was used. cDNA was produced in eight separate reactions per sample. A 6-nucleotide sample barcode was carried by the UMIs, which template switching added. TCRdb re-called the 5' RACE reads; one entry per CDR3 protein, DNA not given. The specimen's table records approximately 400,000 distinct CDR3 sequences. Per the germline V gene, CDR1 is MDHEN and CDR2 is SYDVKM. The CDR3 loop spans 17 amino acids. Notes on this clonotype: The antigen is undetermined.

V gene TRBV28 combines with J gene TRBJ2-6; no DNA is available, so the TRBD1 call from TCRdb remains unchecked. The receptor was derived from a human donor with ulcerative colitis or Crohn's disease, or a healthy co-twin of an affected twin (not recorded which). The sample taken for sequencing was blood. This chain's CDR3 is CASSLGQGYSGANVLTF.